The 19 T cell receptor beta chains presented below share a single source sample, sequenced in a study of control samples from healthy donors and cancer patients. The assay was immunoSEQ multiplex PCR, and TCRdb's table has in-frame clones only and misses some. The table has around 180,000 clones, 88% seen once. Sequences were obtained from blood. All receptors come from a woman aged 25 to 39 in good health.

J is TRBJ1-6 and V is TRBV10-3; D unclear. This CDR3 is built from 14 residues. Trimming removed 10 bases at V and 6 bases at J, with 16 bases between. CDR1 ENHRY and CDR2 SYGVKD come from the germline V gene. Here the CDR3 DNA reads TGTGCCAGCACCTCAGCCGCGGGTAATTCACCCCTCCACTTT. Translation: CASTSAAGNSPLHF.

The J gene is TRBJ2-5, the V gene TRBV7-9, with D perhaps given as TRBD1 or TRBD2 (6 bases each). With 5 bases removed from V and 3 bases from J, the gap between germline ends came to 16 bases. Germline V gives CDR1 SEHNR, CDR2 FQNEAQ (reference sequence). CDR3 length equals 15 residues. The CDR3 loop is CASSQGQSGEETQYF. DNA of the CDR3: TGTGCCAGCAGCCAAGGACAGTCGGGGGAAGAGACCCAGTACTTC.

V usage is TRBV21-1 and J usage is TRBJ1-2; the listed D gene, TRBD1, was not tested against the DNA. TRBV21-1 is recorded as a pseudogene. This CDR3 region has 16 residues. The CDR3 DNA is TGTGCCAGCAGCAAAGCCTCCCCGGGACAGGTGTATGGCTACACCTTC. Translation gives CASSKASPGQVYGYTF.

The chain has TRBV11-3 and TRBJ2-7, with a weak D call TRBD2 (6 bases). This CDR3 comprises 20 residues. Germline V gene data show CDR1 as SGHNT and CDR2 as YENEEA. V lost 3 bases to trimming and J lost 2 bases, with 29 bases between them. DNA for the CDR3: TGTGCCAGCAGCTTGGACCGGGACTTCTCGCCTCCCTCCCCCCCCTACGAGCAGTACTTC. Protein: CASSLDRDFSPPSPPYEQYF.

The J gene is TRBJ1-1, the V gene TRBV5-1; D gene unclear. Between the trimmed V and J ends, which lost 2 bases and 1 base, there was a span of 15 bases. CDR3 length equals 16 residues. Germline values: CDR1 SGHRS, CDR2 YFSETQ. The CDR3 here is CASSLGRLDRNTEAFF. CDR3 DNA sequence: TGCGCCAGCAGCTTAGGTAGACTAGATAGGAACACTGAAGCTTTCTTT.

This clone was observed a single time. The chain carries TRBV5-1 and TRBJ2-5; tentatively, D is TRBD1 (5 bases). V was trimmed by 3 bases and J by 1 base, leaving 16 bases between them. The CDR3 spans 16 residues. From germline, CDR1 is SGHRS and CDR2 YFSETQ. CDR3 DNA: TGCGCCAGCAGCTCCCGGACAAACTCCTTCCAAGAGACCCAGTACTTC. Translating it yields CASSSRTNSFQETQYF.

The V and J genes are TRBV3-1 (or the pseudogene TRBV3-2) and TRBJ2-3, with D unclear. Trimming removed 2 bases from V and 4 bases from J, with 13 bases in between. CDR3 length: 15 amino acids. Per germline, CDR1 LGHDT and CDR2 YNNKEL (reference sequence). The CDR3, as DNA: TGTGCCAGCAGCCAAATCTGGGAAAGCCCAGATACGCAGTATTTT. Its protein product is CASSQIWESPDTQYF.

J is TRBJ2-5 and V is TRBV4-1; maybe TRBD1 (6 bases). The V end lost 1 base, the J end lost 5 bases, and 11 bases lay between the germline ends. The CDR3 loop spans 14 amino acids. Germline V gene sequence: CDR1 MGHRA, CDR2 YSYEKL. The CDR3 reads CASSQANRVETQYF. CDR3 DNA: TGCGCCAGCAGCCAAGCGAACAGGGTTGAGACCCAGTACTTC.

This clone was found once. This rearrangement joins TRBV7-2 to TRBJ1-1; D is possibly TRBD1 (6 bases). The CDR3 consists of 14 residues. The V and J ends lost 1 base and 4 bases respectively, with 10 bases between them. Germline-derived CDR1 and CDR2 are SGHTA and FQGNSA. The CDR3 reads CASSLDREGTEAFF. The CDR3 DNA follows: TGTGCCAGCAGCTTAGACAGGGAGGGCACTGAAGCTTTCTTT.

This clone was seen once. The chain carries TRBV12-3 or TRBV12-4 and TRBJ2-1; 8 nucleotides match TRBD1. V trimming: 5 bases; J trimming: 16 bases; junction bases outside the gene matches: 13. The CDR3 runs to 13 residues. As DNA, the CDR3 is TGTGCCAGCAGTACGGGACAGGTCATAAATTACTTCTTC. This gives the protein CASSTGQVINYFF.

The V gene is TRBV9, the J gene TRBJ2-1, with D possibly TRBD2 on 6 matching bases. The CDR3 spans 13 residues. Germline CDR1 and CDR2: SGDLS and YYNGEE. V lost 0 bases, J lost 7 bases, and 8 bases lay in between. CDR3 loop: CASSVGRENEQFF. CDR3 nucleotide sequence: TGTGCCAGCAGCGTAGGGAGGGAGAATGAGCAGTTCTTC.

V is TRBV6-5 and J is TRBJ1-5, with a weak D call TRBD1 (6 bases). With 8 bases removed from V and 0 bases from J, the gap between germline ends came to 14 bases. The length of the CDR3 is 15 residues. Germline loops: CDR1 MNHEY, CDR2 SVGAGI. The CDR3 DNA follows: TGTGCCAGCGTATTTAACAGGGCTAGCAATCAGCCCCAGCATTTT. Amino acids: CASVFNRASNQPQHF.

The chain uses TRBV4-2 and TRBJ2-2; no reliable D call. The CDR3 contains 15 residues. CDR1 is LGHNA, CDR2 YNFKEQ, per germline. The ends were cut back, 1 base at V and 4 bases at J, with 10 bases in the middle. This chain's CDR3 is CASSQAVQSTGELFF. DNA for the CDR3: TGTGCCAGCAGCCAAGCTGTTCAGAGCACCGGGGAGCTGTTTTTT.

The chain carries TRBV9 and TRBJ2-5, with 8 positions matching TRBD1. This CDR3 has 15 residues. Trimming at V came to 2 bases and at J to 4 bases, leaving 7 bases not matched to a gene. Germline-derived CDR1 and CDR2 are SGDLS and YYNGEE. DNA for the CDR3: TGTGCCAGCAGCGTTCTACAGGGGGTGGGAGAGACCCAGTACTTC. It translates to CASSVLQGVGETQYF. The complete variable domain, with remaining parts taken from reference TRBV9 and TRBJ2-5, reads DSGVTQTPKHLITATGQRVTLRCSPRSGDLSVYWYQQSLDQGLQFLIQYYNGEERAKGNILERFSAQQFPDLHSELNLSSLELGDSALYFCASSVLQGVGETQYFGPGTRLLVL.

The gene calls are TRBV7-9 and TRBJ1-6, with D perhaps TRBD1 (6 bases). Germline V lookup: CDR1 SEHNR, CDR2 FQNEAQ (reference sequence). With 1 base removed from V and 7 bases from J, the gap between germline ends came to 11 bases. The CDR3 is made up of 15 amino acids. The CDR3: CASSLGTGQNSPLHF. As DNA, the CDR3 is TGTGCCAGCAGCTTAGGTACAGGGCAAAATTCACCCCTCCACTTT.

This chain links TRBV27 with TRBJ2-4; D is possibly TRBD2 (5 bases). CDR3 length: 16 amino acids. The ends were cut back, 4 bases at V and 0 bases at J, with 13 bases in the middle. Germline V lookup: CDR1 MNHEY, CDR2 SMNVEV (reference sequence). CDR3 in amino acids: CASSSPGKVAKNIQYF. The CDR3 nucleotides are TGTGCCAGCAGTTCCCCGGGAAAGGTAGCCAAAAACATTCAGTACTTC.

This clone was detected only a few times. The chain combines TRBV28 with TRBJ2-5; a possible D gene is TRBD2 (5 bases). The CDR3 has 12 residues. V lost 6 bases, J lost 3 bases, and 8 bases lay in between. The germline V gene encodes CDR1 MDHEN and CDR2 SYDVKM. The CDR3 reads CASRPSKETQYF. For the CDR3, the DNA is TGTGCCAGCAGACCTAGCAAAGAGACCCAGTACTTC.

This clone was seen a single time. Here the CDR3 reads CASSFKGLGKETQYF. CDR3 in DNA: TGTGCCAGCAGCTTCAAAGGACTAGGAAAAGAGACCCAGTACTTC. The V and J genes are TRBV13 and TRBJ2-5; 7 positions agree with TRBD2. Unmatched junction bases numbered 7, after V lost 3 bases and J lost 3 bases. Germline CDR1 is PRHDT and CDR2 is FYEKMQ (reference sequence). The CDR3 is made up of 15 amino acids.

The rearrangement links TRBV27 to TRBJ1-2; D unclear. The CDR3 contains 13 residues. The V end was cut by 5 bases, the J end by 8 bases, with 15 bases between. The germline V gene has CDR1 MNHEY and CDR2 SMNVEV (reference sequence). The CDR3 protein is CASSVLPGGGYTF. The CDR3 bases are TGTGCCAGCAGTGTCCTCCCAGGTGGAGGCTACACCTTC.